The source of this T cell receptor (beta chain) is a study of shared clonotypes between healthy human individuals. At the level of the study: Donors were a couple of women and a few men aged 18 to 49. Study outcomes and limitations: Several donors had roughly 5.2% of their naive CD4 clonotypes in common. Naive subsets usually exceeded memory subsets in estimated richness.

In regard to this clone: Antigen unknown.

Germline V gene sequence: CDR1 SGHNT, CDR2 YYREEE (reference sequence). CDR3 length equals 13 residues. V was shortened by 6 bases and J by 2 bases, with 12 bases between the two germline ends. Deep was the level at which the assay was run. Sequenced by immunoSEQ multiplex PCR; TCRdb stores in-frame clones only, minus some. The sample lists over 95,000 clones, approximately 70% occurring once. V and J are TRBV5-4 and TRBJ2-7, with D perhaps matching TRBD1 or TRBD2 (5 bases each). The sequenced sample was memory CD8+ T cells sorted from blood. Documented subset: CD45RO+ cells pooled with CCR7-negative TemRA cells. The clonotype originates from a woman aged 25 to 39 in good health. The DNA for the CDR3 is TGTGCCAGCACCGGGGCCCCTACCTACGAGCAGTACTTC. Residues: CASTGAPTYEQYF. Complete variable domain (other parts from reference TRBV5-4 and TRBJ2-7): ETGVTQSPTHLIKTRGQQVTLRCSSQSGHNTVSWYQQALGQGPQFIFQYYREEENGRGNFPPRFSGLQFPNYSSELNVNALELDDSALYLCASTGAPTYEQYFGPGTRLTVT.